Presented here are 5 T cell receptor beta chains from one specimen sequenced in a study of PD-1 blockade in classical Hodgkin lymphoma. Only in-frame clones appear in the TCRdb table, and some are missing; sequencing was by immunoSEQ multiplex PCR. The sample includes 20,000 to 25,000 clones, roughly 94% of them seen just once. Time point defined: newly diagnosed, previously untreated cHL patient sample. The sequenced material came from peripheral blood mononuclear cells (PBMCs). Every receptor here comes from a human donor with classical Hodgkin lymphoma.

V and J are TRBV10-3 and TRBJ2-7; tentatively, D is TRBD1 (5 bases). The CDR3 is 13 amino acids. Germline V gene sequence: CDR1 ENHRY, CDR2 SYGVKD. V lost 2 bases and J lost 2, with 7 bases in between. The CDR3 protein is CAISEGQPYEQYF. The CDR3 coding sequence is TGTGCCATCAGTGAGGGACAACCCTACGAGCAGTACTTC.

The chain is built from TRBV7-6 and TRBJ2-2, with D possibly matching TRBD2 (5 bases). Germline CDR1 reads SGHVS; CDR2 reads FNYEAQ. V shed 5 bases and J shed 4 bases, with 23 bases lying between them. This CDR3 has 18 amino acids. In DNA form, the CDR3 reads TGTGCCAGCAGCACCCCCTCCCCAATTGCACGGGGCACCGGGGAGCTGTTTTTT. This translates into CASSTPSPIARGTGELFF.

V gene TRBV11-1 combines with J gene TRBJ2-6; no reliable D call. The CDR3 has 18 amino acids. The germline gives CDR1 SGHAT, CDR2 FQDESV (reference sequence). V was clipped by 3 bases and J by 0 bases, with 15 bases between them. CDR3 amino acids: CASSLWYQAPSGANVLTF. The DNA for the CDR3 is TGTGCCAGCAGCTTGTGGTACCAAGCCCCCTCTGGGGCCAACGTCCTGACTTTC.

The chain couples TRBV4-1 to TRBJ1-1; D not resolved. The CDR3 totals 14 residues. Trimming left V 1 base short and J 6 bases short, with 12 bases between. Looked up from germline, CDR1 is MGHRA and CDR2 is YSYEKL. Here the CDR3 reads CASSQGPNVPEAFF. The CDR3, as DNA: TGCGCCAGCAGCCAAGGGCCGAACGTCCCTGAAGCTTTCTTT.

The V gene is TRBV27, the J gene TRBJ2-1, with 16 nucleotides matching TRBD2. The CDR3 has 20 amino acids. V was clipped by 7 bases and J by 0 bases; unmatched bases: 12. From germline, CDR1 is MNHEY and CDR2 SMNVEV (reference sequence). CDR3 loop: CASKTRRGLAGGSSYNEQFF. In nucleotides, the CDR3 is TGTGCCAGCAAGACGAGACGGGGACTAGCGGGGGGGAGCTCCTACAATGAGCAGTTCTTC.